Listed below are T cell receptor beta chains from one sample, sequenced in a study of blood T cell repertoires in COVID-19. Profiled with immunoSEQ multiplex PCR; TCRdb holds only in-frame clones, not every one. The sample has approximately 240,000 clones, approximately 86% seen once; the top ten hold approximately 4.9%. Sequencing was performed on peripheral blood. The receptors stem from a woman aged 80 or over with active or convalescent COVID-19. Both conserved end residues are part of each CDR3. D genes are given only for firm matches. The listing skips clone size in some rows; elsewhere it reads once, few, many or a size class.

abundance	d_gene	v_gene	j_gene	CDR3aa	CDR3nt
NA	NA	TRBV5-1	TRBJ2-3	CASSERGGDTQYF	TGCGCCAGCAGCGAGCGAGGGGGAGATACGCAGTATTTT
NA	NA	TRBV2	TRBJ1-5	CASSAIVRTANQPQHF	TGTGCCAGCAGTGCTATCGTCAGGACAGCAAATCAGCCCCAGCATTTT
NA	TRBD1	TRBV2	TRBJ1-5	CASGSGTGFDQPQHF	TGTGCCAGCGGATCCGGGACAGGATTTGATCAGCCCCAGCATTTT
NA	NA	TRBV21-1	TRBJ2-3	CASSKKRDYLTQYF	TGTGCCAGCAGCAAAAAGCGGGACTACCTTACGCAGTATTTT
NA	NA	TRBV7-2	TRBJ1-5	CASSLQGNYNQPQHF	TGTGCCAGCAGCTTACAGGGGAACTACAATCAGCCCCAGCATTTT
NA	NA	TRBV9	TRBJ1-2	CASSVFPGGADGGYTF	TGTGCCAGCAGTGTGTTCCCGGGGGGCGCGGATGGAGGCTACACCTTC
NA	TRBD2	TRBV7-9	TRBJ2-1	CASSTDPAGGHYNEQFF	TGTGCCAGCAGCACCGACCCAGCGGGGGGTCATTACAATGAGCAGTTCTTC
NA	TRBD2	TRBV9	TRBJ2-1	CASSVAGGLDNEQFF	TGTGCCAGCAGCGTTGCGGGGGGATTAGACAATGAGCAGTTCTTC
few	TRBD2	TRBV6-2/TRBV6-3	TRBJ2-3	CASSYGLAGALSGDTQYF	TGTGCCAGCAGTTACGGCCTAGCGGGGGCTCTGAGCGGAGATACGCAGTATTTT
NA	TRBD1	TRBV5-1	TRBJ1-1	CASSLRQGDTEAFF	TGCGCCAGCAGCCTCCGACAGGGAGACACTGAAGCTTTCTTT
NA	NA	TRBV5-6	TRBJ1-2	CASSGRQKPNYGYTF	TGTGCCAGCAGCGGGCGCCAGAAACCTAACTATGGCTACACCTTC
NA	NA	TRBV27	TRBJ1-2	CASSSYRGLHYGYTF	TGTGCCAGCAGTTCCTACAGAGGACTGCACTATGGCTACACCTTC
NA	NA	TRBV6-1	TRBJ1-3	CASSEALRAGVNTIYF	TGTGCCAGCAGTGAAGCGCTTCGGGCGGGAGTAAACACCATATATTTT
once	NA	TRBV21-1	TRBJ1-5	CASSARTENQPQHF	TGTGCCAGCAGCGCCCGGACAGAGAATCAGCCCCAGCATTTT
NA	TRBD2	TRBV3-1/TRBV3-2	TRBJ2-1	CASRQAGTSGYNEQFF	TGTGCCAGCAGGCAGGCCGGGACTAGCGGATACAATGAGCAGTTCTTC
NA	NA	TRBV30	TRBJ1-1	CAWSRQSTEAFF	TGTGCCTGGAGTAGACAGAGCACTGAAGCTTTCTTT
NA	TRBD1	TRBV11-2	TRBJ1-2	CASSLTGQGQYYGYTF	TGTGCCAGCAGCTTAACGGGACAGGGCCAGTACTATGGCTACACCTTC
NA	TRBD2	TRBV7-9	TRBJ2-5	CASNPGGGRAGQETQYF	TGTGCCAGCAACCCCGGGGGCGGGAGGGCTGGTCAAGAGACCCAGTACTTC
NA	TRBD1	TRBV18	TRBJ1-2	CASSPDRGSRYTF	TGTGCCAGCTCACCCGACAGGGGGAGTCGCTACACCTTC
NA	NA	TRBV28	TRBJ2-1	CASTVGQINEQFF	TGTGCCAGTACGGTTGGACAGATAAATGAGCAGTTCTTC
NA	TRBD2	TRBV3-1/TRBV3-2	TRBJ2-5	CASSQGGTPAGAQYF	TGTGCCAGCAGCCAAGGGGGAACACCGGCGGGAGCCCAGTACTTC
NA	NA	TRBV28	TRBJ2-1	CASTLLGRPYNEQFF	TGTGCCAGCACCCTACTAGGCCGCCCTTACAATGAGCAGTTCTTC
NA	TRBD2	TRBV19	TRBJ2-3	CASRELAGGRSADTQYF	TGTGCCAGTAGAGAACTAGCGGGAGGTAGGAGCGCAGATACGCAGTATTTT
NA	TRBD2	TRBV7-2	TRBJ2-5	CASSTRLAGGAETQYF	TGTGCCAGCAGCACCCGACTAGCGGGAGGAGCAGAGACCCAGTACTTC
NA	NA	TRBV5-1	TRBJ1-2	CASSFSQGISGYTF	TGCGCCAGCAGCTTCTCACAGGGTATATCTGGCTACACCTTC
NA	NA	TRBV29-1	TRBJ1-1	CSVAGRVGTEAFF	TGCAGCGTTGCTGGCCGGGTGGGCACTGAAGCTTTCTTT
NA	TRBD2	TRBV7-9	TRBJ2-3	CASSDPGYRLAFTDTQYF	TGTGCCAGCAGCGACCCTGGTTACCGACTAGCATTCACAGATACGCAGTATTTT
NA	TRBD1	TRBV28	TRBJ1-6	CASSFLWTGGSPLHF	TGTGCCAGCAGTTTCCTTTGGACAGGGGGTTCACCCCTCCACTTT
NA	TRBD2	TRBV19	TRBJ2-1	CASRRWEGRNEQFF	TGTGCCAGCCGCCGGTGGGAGGGTAGGAATGAGCAGTTCTTC
once	TRBD1	TRBV5-1	TRBJ2-7	CASKQGVESYEQYF	TGCGCCAGCAAACAGGGGGTTGAATCCTACGAGCAGTACTTC
few	NA	TRBV4-1	TRBJ1-5	CASSPTDRNQPQHF	TGCGCCAGCAGCCCTACTGACAGAAATCAGCCCCAGCATTTT
NA	NA	TRBV5-1	TRBJ1-1	CASSLQGGTEAFF	TGCGCCAGCAGCTTACAAGGGGGCACTGAAGCTTTCTTT
once	TRBD2	TRBV28	TRBJ2-3	CASSLSGGGAGDTQYF	TGTGCCAGCAGTTTATCTGGCGGGGGGGCAGGAGATACGCAGTATTTT
NA	NA	TRBV29-1	TRBJ1-2	CSVEEMFTNYGYTF	TGCAGCGTTGAGGAGATGTTCACTAACTATGGCTACACCTTC
NA	NA	TRBV10-3	TRBJ1-5	CAISVQGLGNQPQHF	TGTGCCATCAGCGTACAGGGATTGGGCAATCAGCCCCAGCATTTT
once	NA	TRBV7-6	TRBJ1-5	CASSLVGTQNQPQHF	TGTGCCAGCAGCTTAGTTGGGACACAAAATCAGCCCCAGCATTTT
NA	NA	TRBV18	TRBJ1-5	CASSPAGEGQPQHF	TGTGCCAGCTCACCGGCGGGGGAAGGACAGCCCCAGCATTTT
NA	NA	TRBV6-6	TRBJ1-3	CASSYEGRGGGNTIYF	TGTGCCAGCAGTTACGAAGGCAGGGGTGGTGGAAACACCATATATTTT
NA	TRBD1	TRBV7-8	TRBJ1-5	CASSPGTANQPQHF	TGTGCCAGCAGCCCTGGGACAGCGAATCAGCCCCAGCATTTT
NA	TRBD1	TRBV6-5	TRBJ2-2	CASARGQGNTGELFF	TGTGCCAGCGCTCGAGGACAGGGAAACACCGGGGAGCTGTTTTTT
NA	NA	TRBV6-5	TRBJ1-2	CASRWERTGPYGYTF	TGTGCCAGCAGGTGGGAGAGAACGGGCCCCTATGGCTACACCTTC
NA	TRBD1	TRBV7-8	TRBJ2-3	CASSLLTGQGTDTQYF	TGTGCCAGCAGTCTTCTGACGGGACAGGGCACAGATACGCAGTATTTT
NA	NA	TRBV6-5	TRBJ1-1	CASRSRGWDTEAFF	TGTGCCAGCAGGAGCAGGGGATGGGACACTGAAGCTTTCTTT
few	TRBD2	TRBV5-1	TRBJ2-3	CASWGSAGGSTDTQYF	TGCGCCAGCTGGGGTTCCGCGGGGGGAAGCACAGATACGCAGTATTTT
NA	TRBD2	TRBV5-1	TRBJ2-1	CASSLALAGNGEQFF	TGCGCCAGCAGCTTGGCACTAGCGGGGAACGGTGAGCAGTTCTTC
NA	NA	TRBV9	TRBJ1-6	CASSTSGDSYNSPLHF	TGTGCCAGCAGCACCTCGGGGGACTCCTATAATTCACCCCTCCACTTT
NA	TRBD1	TRBV5-1	TRBJ1-3	CASSIGQARSGNTIYF	TGCGCCAGCAGCATCGGACAGGCCCGCTCTGGAAACACCATATATTTT
NA	TRBD1	TRBV5-1	TRBJ1-5	CASSSLPGGLDQPQHF	TGCGCCAGCAGCTCGCTCCCAGGGGGACTGGATCAGCCCCAGCATTTT
NA	TRBD1	TRBV28	TRBJ1-5	CASSPSTGVGPQHF	TGTGCCAGCAGTCCCTCCACAGGGGTGGGGCCCCAGCATTTT
NA	NA	TRBV19	TRBJ1-5	CASSNPEGGLSNQPQHF	TGTGCCAGTAGTAACCCAGAGGGGGGGCTGAGCAATCAGCCCCAGCATTTT
NA	NA	TRBV3-1/TRBV3-2	TRBJ1-6	CASSQAQGEAPLHF	TGTGCCAGCAGCCAAGCACAGGGAGAAGCACCCCTCCACTTT